These 20 T cell receptor beta chains were all obtained from the same sample, sequenced in a study of cytomegalovirus exposure and HLA in healthy donors. This PCR relied on a set of 60 Vbeta primers and 13 Jbeta primers. Using immunoSEQ multiplex PCR, the repertoire was profiled, and TCRdb retains in-frame clones only, with some absent. The sample has 150,000 to 200,000 clones; around 68% are singletons. The sample taken for sequencing was PBMCs. These receptors came from a man aged 35-49 years in good health and CMV-seronegative.

This chain connects TRBV4-1 to TRBJ2-5, with 9 positions matching TRBD2. The end of the DNA aligns better with TRBJ2-7, so the J call may be wrong. This CDR3 has 16 residues. The germline V gene encodes CDR1 MGHRA and CDR2 YSYEKL. DNA of the CDR3: TGCGCCAGCAGCCAAGTCATGGCTAGCGGGACCTACGAGCAGTACTTC. This codes for CASSQVMASGTYEQYF.

This clone was seen a few times. The chain combines TRBV19 with TRBJ2-2; D gene unclear. Germline-derived CDR1 and CDR2 are LNHDA and SQIVND (reference sequence). The CDR3 sequence is 15 residues long. Trimming took 0 bases from V and 4 from J, leaving 9 bases between them. The CDR3 loop reads CASSIDLPGTGELFF. The DNA for the CDR3 is TGTGCCAGTAGTATAGATCTCCCAGGCACCGGGGAGCTGTTTTTT.

This clone was observed a handful of times. V gene TRBV5-4 combines with J gene TRBJ2-2, with 8 bases that match TRBD2. Losses at the gene ends were 4 bases for V and 7 bases for J; bases not matched to a gene: 18. The CDR3 is made up of 18 amino acids. Germline loops: CDR1 SGHNT, CDR2 YYREEE (reference sequence). The CDR3 region is CASSNSPSGTRRVGELFF. DNA of the CDR3: TGTGCCAGCAGCAACAGTCCATCCGGGACTAGGAGGGTCGGGGAGCTGTTTTTT.

This chain links TRBV6-6 with TRBJ1-1; maybe TRBD1 (5 bases). V was trimmed by 7 bases and J by 1 base, leaving 10 bases between them. The CDR3 totals 13 residues. Germline V gives CDR1 MNHNY, CDR2 SVGAGI (reference sequence). CDR3 in amino acids: CASTRQRNTEAFF. The CDR3 bases are TGTGCCAGCACCAGACAGAGGAACACTGAAGCTTTCTTT.

This clone has just a few counts. This chain connects TRBV7-2 to TRBJ2-7; TRBD2 matches 7 bases. The V and J ends lost 4 bases and 2 bases, in that order; junction bases with no gene match: 8. The CDR3 is 15 amino acids. CDR1 and CDR2 (germline): SGHTA, FQGNSA. The CDR3 loop reads CASSWARGTTYEQYF. The CDR3, as DNA: TGTGCCAGCAGCTGGGCGCGGGGGACGACCTACGAGCAGTACTTC. The full variable domain, its missing parts supplied by reference TRBV7-2 and TRBJ2-7, is GAGVSQSPSNKVTEKGKDVELRCDPISGHTALYWYRQSLGQGLEFLIYFQGNSAPDKSGLPSDRFSAERTGGSVSTLTIQRTQQEDSAVYLCASSWARGTTYEQYFGPGTRLTVT.

A few counts support this clone. V usage is TRBV13 and J usage is TRBJ2-7, with D possibly matching TRBD2 (6 bases). V gave up 4 bases and J gave up 2 bases, with 18 bases separating them. The CDR3 spans 16 residues. CDR1 is PRHDT, CDR2 FYEKMQ, per germline (reference sequence). CDR3: CASSSGLKTIAYEQYF. CDR3 coding DNA: TGTGCCAGCAGCTCGGGACTGAAAACCATCGCCTACGAGCAGTACTTC. Full variable domain (missing parts from reference TRBV13 and TRBJ2-7): AAGVIQSPRHLIKEKRETATLKCYPIPRHDTVYWYQQGPGQDPQFLISFYEKMQSDKGSIPDRFSAQQFSDYHSELNMSSLELGDSALYFCASSSGLKTIAYEQYFGPGTRLTVT.

The V and J genes are TRBV2 and TRBJ2-3; the D gene is possibly TRBD1 (7 bases). Germline lookup yields CDR1 SNHLY and CDR2 FYNNEI. Trimming took off 4 bases at V and 2 bases at J, with 16 bases between the two ends. The CDR3 spans 16 residues. CDR3 sequence: CASSAGRDRNTDTQYF. CDR3 in DNA: TGTGCCAGCAGTGCTGGGCGGGACAGAAACACAGATACGCAGTATTTT.

The chain recombines TRBV5-4 with TRBJ2-7, with 11 bases aligning to TRBD1. Germline CDR1 is SGHNT and CDR2 is YYREEE (reference sequence). The V segment lost 4 bases and the J segment 6 bases; nucleotides outside the gene matches: 6. The CDR3 spans 14 residues. This CDR3 reads CASSTWTGGREQYF. CDR3 in DNA: TGTGCCAGCAGCACCTGGACAGGGGGCCGCGAGCAGTACTTC.

This clone was seen a handful of times. The gene calls are TRBV5-4 and TRBJ2-7, with a possible D match to TRBD2 (5 bases). The CDR3 is 14 amino acids. Germline V gene lookup returns CDR1 SGHNT and CDR2 YYREEE (reference sequence). V gave up 3 bases and J gave up 1 base, with 11 bases separating them. CDR3 protein: CASSSRRRSYEQYF. In nucleotides, the CDR3 is TGTGCCAGCAGCTCCCGGAGGCGGTCCTACGAGCAGTACTTC.

V usage is TRBV28 and J usage is TRBJ1-4, with D possibly being TRBD1 (5 bases). V was pared by 6 bases and J by 0 bases, with 11 bases between. The CDR3 sequence is 15 residues long. Per germline, CDR1 MDHEN and CDR2 SYDVKM. CDR3 region: CASRTAGTTNEKLFF. In nucleotides, the CDR3 is TGTGCCAGCAGGACCGCAGGGACAACTAATGAAAAACTGTTTTTT.

The rearrangement uses TRBV7-3 and TRBJ1-2; the match to TRBD1 covers 7 bases. Trimming at V came to 5 bases and at J to 4 bases, leaving 10 bases not matched to a gene. Germline V CDR1 and CDR2: SGHTA, FQGTGA. The CDR3 loop spans 15 amino acids. The DNA of the CDR3 is TGTGCCAGCAGCCGGGACAGCCAAAAGGGCTATGGCTACACCTTC. It yields the protein CASSRDSQKGYGYTF. Full variable domain (rest looked up from reference TRBV7-3 and TRBJ1-2): GAGVSQTPSNKVTEKGKYVELRCDPISGHTALYWYRQSLGQGPEFLIYFQGTGAADDSGLPNDRFFAVRPEGSVSTLKIQRTERGDSAVYLCASSRDSQKGYGYTFGSGTRLTVV.

The chain links TRBV18 to TRBJ2-7; 11 nucleotides align to TRBD2. This CDR3 has 15 amino acids. V was clipped by 4 bases and J by 3 bases; unmatched bases: 5. CDR1 is KGHSH and CDR2 is LQKENI in the germline V gene. Here the CDR3 DNA reads TGTGCCAGCTCACGAACCGGGACTAGCGGCTACGAGCAGTACTTC. This gives the protein CASSRTGTSGYEQYF.

The J gene is TRBJ2-3, the V gene TRBV7-3; D remains ambiguous. Germline V CDR1 and CDR2: SGHTA, FQGTGA. The V end was cut by 2 bases, the J end by 2 bases, with 8 bases between. The CDR3 has 14 amino acids. In DNA form, the CDR3 reads TGTGCCAGCAGCTTACTTGGCCCCACAGATACGCAGTATTTT. It encodes CASSLLGPTDTQYF.

V and J are TRBV5-1 and TRBJ1-2; D is possibly TRBD1 (5 bases). V lost 0 bases, J lost 7 bases, and 19 bases lay in between. The CDR3 consists of 16 residues. From germline, CDR1 is SGHRS and CDR2 YFSETQ. For the CDR3, the DNA is TGCGCCAGCAGCTTGGACTTCTCAGACGGAGGGGTTGGCTACACCTTC. As protein: CASSLDFSDGGVGYTF. The variable domain in full, completed from reference TRBV5-1 and TRBJ1-2, reads KAGVTQTPRYLIKTRGQQVTLSCSPISGHRSVSWYQQTPGQGLQFLFEYFSETQRNKGNFPGRFSGRQFSNSRSEMNVSTLELGDSALYLCASSLDFSDGGVGYTFGSGTRLTVV.

The rearrangement joins TRBV11-3 to TRBJ2-2; D ambiguous. The germline CDR1 and CDR2 sequences are SGHNT and YENEEA. Trimming removed 5 bases at V and 1 base at J, with 8 bases between. The CDR3 totals 14 residues. The CDR3 region is CASSEDWNTGELFF. In DNA form, the CDR3 reads TGTGCCAGCAGCGAAGACTGGAACACCGGGGAGCTGTTTTTT.

The rearrangement links TRBV28 to TRBJ2-1; possibly TRBD2 for D (6 bases). V was trimmed by 5 bases and J by 7 bases, leaving 18 bases between them. Looked up from germline, CDR1 is MDHEN and CDR2 is SYDVKM. The CDR3 has 15 amino acids. Here the CDR3 DNA reads TGTGCCAGCAGTGCGCCGGGACTTTCCGGAAATGAGCAGTTCTTC. This sequence encodes CASSAPGLSGNEQFF.

A single count supports this clone. The gene calls are TRBV4-1 and TRBJ2-4; no reliable D call. V lost 0 bases and J lost 2, with 14 bases in between. The CDR3 contains 17 residues. Germline V lookup: CDR1 MGHRA, CDR2 YSYEKL. The CDR3 here is CASSQDQRGGTKNIQYF. CDR3 bases: TGCGCCAGCAGCCAAGATCAACGCGGTGGAACCAAAAACATTCAGTACTTC.

This clone was recorded once. Other DNA sequences from this sample encode an identical CDR3 as well. This rearrangement joins TRBV7-6 to TRBJ2-2; a possible D gene is TRBD1 (5 bases). CDR1 and CDR2 from the germline V gene are SGHVS and FNYEAQ. The length of the CDR3 is 15 residues. With 1 base removed from V and 2 bases from J, the gap between germline ends came to 8 bases. CDR3 DNA: TGTGCCAGCAGCTTAGGGCAGGGTAACACCGGGGAGCTGTTTTTT. Its translation: CASSLGQGNTGELFF.

The gene calls are TRBV7-2 and TRBJ1-5, with D maybe TRBD1 (5 bases). The CDR3 length is 14 residues. V was cut by 6 bases and J by 7 bases, with 16 bases left in between. Germline values: CDR1 SGHTA, CDR2 FQGNSA. The CDR3 nucleotides read TGTGCCAGCAGTCCTCGGGGGGGGAAGCAGCCCCAGCATTTT. Translated: CASSPRGGKQPQHF.

The V call is TRBV29-1, the J call TRBJ2-5; 9 nucleotides match TRBD1. Germline assignment: CDR1 SQVTM and CDR2 ANQGSEA. The CDR3 extends over 13 amino acids. Trimming took 6 bases from V and 4 from J; bases not matched to a gene: 6. The CDR3 is CSVAGTGRETQYF. The DNA of the CDR3 is TGCAGCGTCGCCGGGACAGGGCGAGAGACCCAGTACTTC.